This T cell receptor (beta chain) was found in a study of cytomegalovirus exposure and HLA in healthy donors. Background on the study: Findings of an earlier analysis included roughly 110 million unique TCR beta sequences from about 180 million T cells. Whole-study results and caveats: Fewer N-insertions than the 666-donor mean were reportedly shown by an Asian-associated ancestry cluster in a later analysis. Later work associated roughly 17,000 TCR beta sequences with HLA alleles at 0.05 false discovery rate.

Per the germline V gene, CDR1 is SQVTM and CDR2 is ANQGSEA. V lost 2 bases, J lost 4 bases, and 21 bases stayed unmatched. This CDR3 is 20 amino acids long. The PCR was carried out with 60 Vbeta primers and 13 Jbeta primers. Only in-frame clones appear in the TCRdb table, and some are missing; sequencing was by immunoSEQ multiplex PCR. There are 150,000 to 200,000 clones in the sample; around 80% occur only once, and approximately 2.2% lies in the top ten. This clone was seen only a few times. The antigen is undetermined. The chain combines TRBV29-1 with TRBJ2-3; 10 nucleotides match TRBD2. This TCR derives from a woman aged 25 to 39 in good health and CMV-seropositive. The source material was PBMCs. The CDR3 protein is CSVEMGRQGRLAGEPDTQYF. In DNA, the CDR3 is TGCAGCGTTGAAATGGGGAGACAGGGGCGTCTAGCGGGAGAGCCAGATACGCAGTATTTT.